Described below is a single TCR beta chain sequence and its context. TCRdb derives one entry per CDR3 protein from the 5' RACE reads, leaving out DNA. The listing records 140,000 to 150,000 distinct CDR3 sequences. The sample originates from a study of monozygotic twins with inflammatory bowel disease. Germline loops: CDR1 KGHSH, CDR2 LQKENI. The CDR3 consists of 13 residues. V gene TRBV18 combines with J gene TRBJ2-5; TCRdb's D call of TRBD1 is untestable without DNA. The sequence came from a human donor with ulcerative colitis or Crohn's disease, or a healthy co-twin of an affected twin (not recorded which). What was sequenced was blood. CDR3: CASSQGPAETQYF.